This T cell receptor beta chain emerged from a study of neurological immune-mediated disorders. TCRdb analysed the 5' RACE reads with MiXCR anew, one entry per CDR3 protein. Seen here are tens of thousands of distinct CDR3 sequences, roughly 3.3% observed once, and the top ten hold roughly 2.9%. The CDR3 has 15 residues. Germline trimming cut 6 bases from V and 5 bases from J; bases unmatched to any gene: 7. Per germline, CDR1 MNHEY and CDR2 SVGAGI. This clonotype was detected ten times or more. The gene calls are TRBV6-5 and TRBJ2-5; 12 bases fit TRBD2. The receptor comes from a woman aged 45-59 years with multiple sclerosis. Material for sequencing was PBMCs. The CDR3 is CASRQLAGGQETQYF. The CDR3 DNA is TGTGCCAGCAGACAACTAGCGGGGGGACAGGAGACCCAGTACTTC.